Shown below are 7 T cell receptor beta chains from a single sample sequenced in a study of shared clonotypes between healthy human individuals. Assay used: immunoSEQ multiplex PCR; TCRdb lists only in-frame clones, some missing. Altogether about 2.4 million clones are present, under 95% being singletons, with the ten largest covering roughly 0.36%. Material for sequencing was naive CD4+ T cells from PBMCs. Subset given: CD45RA+ positively selected. Receptor source: a man between 18 and 35 years old in good health. Some clones in this sample may be carry-over from other donors' samples.

This chain uses TRBV7-9 with TRBJ1-3; D call uncertain. The CDR3 totals 14 residues. CDR1 and CDR2 from the germline V gene are SEHNR and FQNEAQ (reference sequence). V was cut by 1 base and J by 2 bases, with 6 bases left in between. The CDR3 DNA follows: TGTGCCAGCAGCTTAGACAGCCCTGGAAACACCATATATTTT. This codes for CASSLDSPGNTIYF.

This clone appeared a single time. The chain links TRBV11-2 to TRBJ2-3, with unresolved D. The CDR3 has 15 amino acids. The V gene's germline CDR1 is SGHAT and CDR2 FQNNGV. Trimming took off 5 bases at V and 3 bases at J, with 15 bases between the two ends. CDR3 amino acids: CASSPRWWGTDTQYF. The CDR3 DNA reads as TGTGCCAGCAGCCCCCGCTGGTGGGGAACAGATACGCAGTATTTT.

CDR3 coding DNA: TGTGCCAGTAGTATGGGACCGCAAAATCAGCCCCAGCATTTT. It encodes CASSMGPQNQPQHF. This rearrangement joins TRBV19 to TRBJ1-5; a possible D gene is TRBD1 (5 bases). The V and J ends lost 3 bases and 4 bases respectively, with 10 bases between them. The length of the CDR3 is 14 residues. Per germline, CDR1 LNHDA and CDR2 SQIVND (reference sequence). The whole variable domain, remainder taken from reference TRBV19 and TRBJ1-5, is DGGITQSPKYLFRKEGQNVTLSCEQNLNHDAMYWYRQDPGQGLRLIYYSQIVNDFQKGDIAEGYSVSREKKESFPLTVTSAQKNPTAFYLCASSMGPQNQPQHFGDGTRLSIL.

The V gene is TRBV28, the J gene TRBJ1-4; perhaps TRBD1 as D (5 bases). The CDR3 contains 16 residues. Germline V CDR1 and CDR2: MDHEN, SYDVKM. V was clipped by 6 bases and J by 5 bases, with 19 bases between them. CDR3 sequence: CASRGTGSRMNEKLFF. CDR3 bases: TGTGCCAGCAGGGGAACAGGCAGCCGGATGAATGAAAAACTGTTTTTT.

The rearrangement uses TRBV30 and TRBJ2-5; D possibly corresponds to TRBD2 (7 bases). V was shortened by 2 bases and J by 7 bases, with 20 bases between the two germline ends. The CDR3 consists of 15 residues. Germline CDR1 GTSNPN, CDR2 SVGIG (reference sequence). The CDR3 coding sequence is TGTGCCTGGAGTTCGCCCGGGGGGCAGTCAGGGACCCAGTACTTC. This gives the protein CAWSSPGGQSGTQYF.

The rearrangement joins TRBV5-6 to TRBJ2-2; 10 bases match TRBD1. Germline V gene data show CDR1 as SGHDT and CDR2 as YYEEEE. The length of the CDR3 is 16 residues. V lost 5 bases, J lost 4 bases, and 8 bases stayed unmatched. The CDR3 protein is CASRRAGQGITGELFF. For the CDR3, the DNA is TGTGCCAGCAGGAGAGCGGGACAGGGGATCACCGGGGAGCTGTTTTTT.

The gene calls are TRBV28 and TRBJ1-1; 8 nucleotides align to TRBD1. This CDR3 spans 14 amino acids. The trim removed 5 bases at V and 5 bases at J, leaving 7 bases unmatched. Germline V gene lookup returns CDR1 MDHEN and CDR2 SYDVKM. The CDR3 protein is CASSRTGGGTEAFF. The CDR3 DNA is TGTGCCAGCAGTCGTACAGGGGGAGGGACTGAAGCTTTCTTT.